These 31 T cell receptor beta chains originate from one sample sequenced in a study of regulatory T cells in long-lasting Graves disease. Researchers made TCR beta libraries by using iRepertoire HTBI primers and running Arm-PCR on CDR3 regions. TCRdb re-called the multiplex PCR reads with MiXCR, one entry per CDR3 protein. The table includes fewer than 550,000 distinct CDR3 sequences, about 15% detected once. The time point was: newly diagnosed GD, antithyroid drugs for less than 3 months. RNA from PBMCs was the source of the TCR library. The same data also went into a second study, on T cells in Graves' hyperthyroidism and ophthalmopathy.

The starting material was peripheral blood mononuclear cells (PBMCs), obtained at new diagnosis, from a patient treated with antithyroid drugs. The receptors stem from a woman in her late teens or twenties with Graves disease.

This clonotype has a count of ten or more. This chain uses TRBV6-1 with TRBJ1-1; D is ambiguous. Germline V gives CDR1 MNHNS, CDR2 SASEGT. Trimming left V 0 bases short and J 1 base short, with 6 bases between. There are 14 residues in the CDR3. The CDR3 DNA reads as TGTGCCAGCAGTGAAGCGGCGGGGAACACTGAAGCTTTCTTT. Encoded protein: CASSEAAGNTEAFF.

This clonotype was counted many times. The gene calls are TRBV28 and TRBJ1-2, with D unresolved. Between the trimmed V and J ends, which lost 3 bases and 2 bases, there was a span of 7 bases. Germline V gene sequence: CDR1 MDHEN, CDR2 SYDVKM. The CDR3 extends over 13 amino acids. CDR3 sequence reads: CASSFSSNYGYTF. In DNA, the CDR3 is TGTGCCAGCAGTTTTTCGTCCAACTATGGCTACACCTTC.

The V and J genes are TRBV9 and TRBJ2-7; 9 bases align to TRBD1. Germline CDR1 and CDR2: SGDLS and YYNGEE. V trimming: 3 bases; J trimming: 0 bases; junction bases outside the gene matches: 1. The CDR3 has 14 amino acids. The CDR3 loop is CASSAQGASYEQYF. CDR3 DNA sequence: TGTGCCAGCAGCGCACAGGGGGCCTCCTACGAGCAGTACTTC.

In this sample, this clonotype turned up a few times. This chain joins TRBV5-4 and TRBJ2-7, with D tentatively TRBD1 (6 bases). The germline CDR1 and CDR2 sequences are SGHNT and YYREEE (reference sequence). The CDR3 consists of 14 residues. With 4 bases removed from V and 1 base from J, the gap between germline ends came to 12 bases. CDR3 residues: CASSQLQGSYEQYF. In nucleotides, the CDR3 is TGTGCCAGCAGCCAACTTCAGGGGTCCTACGAGCAGTACTTC. Drawing the rest from reference TRBV5-4 and TRBJ2-7, the complete variable domain is ETGVTQSPTHLIKTRGQQVTLRCSSQSGHNTVSWYQQALGQGPQFIFQYYREEENGRGNFPPRFSGLQFPNYSSELNVNALELDDSALYLCASSQLQGSYEQYFGPGTRLTVT.

This clonotype was found many times. The chain recombines TRBV12-3 or TRBV12-4 with TRBJ1-1; D is perhaps TRBD1 (6 bases). V gave up 1 base and J gave up 4 bases, with 19 bases separating them. This CDR3 is built from 17 residues. Here the CDR3 reads CASSLGGWGRISTEAFF. Written as DNA, the CDR3 is TGTGCCAGCAGTTTAGGGGGTTGGGGGCGCATCTCCACTGAAGCTTTCTTT.

This clonotype was found many times. This chain links TRBV28 with TRBJ2-3; perhaps TRBD1 as D (8 bases). Germline V CDR1 and CDR2: MDHEN, SYDVKM. V was cut by 3 bases and J by 2 bases, with 24 bases left in between. This CDR3 spans 19 amino acids. The CDR3 reads CASSLLRGRLAVLTDTQYF. The CDR3 DNA follows: TGTGCCAGCAGTTTGCTCAGGGGGCGGCTAGCGGTCCTCACAGATACGCAGTATTTT.

This clonotype was observed at least ten times. This rearrangement joins TRBV11-2 to TRBJ2-3; D not certain. This CDR3 is 16 amino acids long. Trimming shortened V by 3 bases and J by 1 base, and 14 bases separated the two germline ends. Germline-derived CDR1 and CDR2 are SGHAT and FQNNGV. The DNA of the CDR3 is TGTGCCAGCAGCTTTATAATCCAGCGTGGCACAGATACGCAGTATTTT. Residues: CASSFIIQRGTDTQYF.

This clonotype has a handful of counts. The rearrangement links TRBV10-3 to TRBJ2-1; D is ambiguous. TRBJ2-5 matches the DNA end more closely, so the J call is doubtful. This CDR3 has 12 amino acids. CDR1 is ENHRY, CDR2 SYGVKD, per germline. For the CDR3, the DNA is TGTGCCATCAGTGAGTTCGAAGAGACCCAGTACTTC. Residues: CAISEFEETQYF.

This rearrangement joins TRBV5-6 to TRBJ1-1; 8 bases are a match to TRBD1. The junction had 11 bases not matched to a gene; V was cut back by 4 bases and J by 6 bases. The germline gives CDR1 SGHDT, CDR2 YYEEEE. There are 15 residues in the CDR3. CDR3 amino acids: CASSIGPPGQAEAFF. Here the CDR3 DNA reads TGTGCCAGCAGCATCGGACCACCGGGACAGGCTGAAGCTTTCTTT.

This rearrangement joins TRBV6-1 to TRBJ1-3; D is ambiguous. This CDR3 has 15 residues. The V gene's germline CDR1 is MNHNS and CDR2 SASEGT. The germline V and J ends were trimmed by 0 bases and 0 bases, with 6 bases remaining between them. The CDR3 region has the DNA TGTGCCAGCAGTGAAGCGCTCAGCTCTGGAAACACCATATATTTT. This gives the protein CASSEALSSGNTIYF.

This chain joins TRBV12-3 or TRBV12-4 and TRBJ2-4; D not certain. V lost 6 bases and J 3 bases, leaving 21 bases between the germline ends. This CDR3 spans 17 amino acids. The DNA for the CDR3 is TGTGCCAGCAGCCCCCGGCACAGTCTAGTCAGCAAAAACATTCAGTACTTC. This translates into CASSPRHSLVSKNIQYF.

This clonotype has more than one count but fewer than ten. This chain links TRBV2 with TRBJ2-1; D may be TRBD2 (6 bases). Germline V gene lookup returns CDR1 SNHLY and CDR2 FYNNEI. The V gene lost 0 bases and the J gene lost 4 bases, with 16 bases spanning the gap. CDR3 size: 17 residues. This CDR3 is CASSEAGRGKAYNEQFF. DNA for the CDR3: TGTGCCAGCAGTGAAGCGGGGCGGGGAAAGGCTTACAATGAGCAGTTCTTC.

This clonotype was seen ten or more times. V is TRBV28 and J is TRBJ1-2, with D perhaps TRBD1 (6 bases). The ends were cut back, 6 bases at V and 2 bases at J, with 10 bases in the middle. The CDR3 runs to 13 residues. Per germline, CDR1 MDHEN and CDR2 SYDVKM. CDR3 in DNA: TGTGCCAGCAGACGGACAGAGAACTATGGCTACACCTTC. Translation: CASRRTENYGYTF.

This clonotype was seen ten or more times. The chain uses TRBV28 and TRBJ2-3; D is uncertain. Germline CDR1 reads MDHEN; CDR2 reads SYDVKM. Trimming left V 3 bases short and J 4 bases short, with 8 bases between. This CDR3 is built from 13 residues. This CDR3 is CASSLLRADTQYF. DNA of the CDR3: TGTGCCAGCAGTTTGTTGCGCGCAGATACGCAGTATTTT.

This clonotype appeared many times. This sequence joins TRBV18 and TRBJ1-2; D perhaps matches TRBD1 (5 bases). V was pared by 3 bases and J by 3 bases, with 14 bases between. CDR1 KGHSH and CDR2 LQKENI come from the germline V gene. This CDR3 is 15 amino acids long. CDR3 in amino acids: CASSPTAGFYYGYTF. The CDR3 DNA sequence: TGTGCCAGCTCACCTACGGCAGGGTTCTACTATGGCTACACCTTC.

Ten or more counts support this clonotype. The chain links TRBV30 to TRBJ2-7; 11 nucleotides match TRBD2. CDR3 size: 14 residues. V shed 3 bases and J 0 bases; nucleotides not matched to a gene: 1. Germline lookup yields CDR1 GTSNPN and CDR2 SVGIG (reference sequence). CDR3 DNA sequence: TGTGCCTGGAGAACTAGCGGGGGCTCCTACGAGCAGTACTTC. Translation: CAWRTSGGSYEQYF. Supplemented by reference TRBV30 and TRBJ2-7, the full variable domain reads SQTIHQWPATLVQPVGSPLSLECTVEGTSNPNLYWYRQAAGRGLQLLFYSVGIGQISSEVPQNLSASRPQDRQFILSSKKLLLSDSGFYLCAWRTSGGSYEQYFGPGTRLTVT.

This clonotype was found a few times. This chain links TRBV20-1 with TRBJ2-1; TRBD2 aligns across 9 bases. Trimming cost V 3 bases and J 7 bases; bases outside gene matches: 16. There are 17 residues in the CDR3. Germline V gives CDR1 DFQATT, CDR2 SNEGSKA (reference sequence). CDR3 sequence reads: CSASGISGSLRRNEQFF. CDR3 sequence (DNA): TGCAGTGCTAGTGGAATTAGCGGGAGCCTCCGAAGGAATGAGCAGTTCTTC.

The V gene is TRBV20-1, the J gene TRBJ2-7, with 7 positions matching TRBD2. CDR1 is DFQATT, CDR2 SNEGSKA, per germline (reference sequence). With V trimmed by 2 bases and J by 4 bases, 14 bases remained unmatched. The CDR3 sequence is 16 residues long. This CDR3 is CSARRGRENVWYEQYF. In nucleotides, the CDR3 is TGCAGTGCTAGAAGAGGGCGGGAGAATGTCTGGTACGAGCAGTACTTC.

The sample holds a few counts of this clonotype. J is TRBJ2-1 and V is TRBV9; TRBD2 is a possible D gene (5 bases). The germline V gene has CDR1 SGDLS and CDR2 YYNGEE. The CDR3 has 14 amino acids. With 0 bases removed from V and 8 bases from J, the gap between germline ends came to 12 bases. The CDR3 sequence: CASSVGPSPDEQFF. The CDR3 DNA is TGTGCCAGCAGCGTAGGTCCTAGCCCCGATGAGCAGTTCTTC.

Of note for this clonotype: One end of the junction fails to match germline, which may point to a read error. The V call is TRBV14, the J call TRBJ2-7, with TRBD2 matching 10 bases. The V gene's germline CDR1 is SGHDN and CDR2 FVKESK. The CDR3 covers 14 residues. CDR3 amino acids: CASSLAGGSCEQYF. CDR3 nucleotide sequence: TGTGCCAGCAGCTTAGCGGGAGGCTCCTGCGAGCAGTACTTC.

This clonotype appeared many times. V and J are TRBV20-1 and TRBJ2-1; TRBD2 matches at 9 bases. Germline CDR1 reads DFQATT; CDR2 reads SNEGSKA (reference sequence). Trimming at V came to 5 bases and at J to 6 bases, leaving 14 bases not matched to a gene. The CDR3 covers 16 residues. The CDR3 reads CSAGGVLAGVLNEQFF. The CDR3 nucleotides read TGCAGTGCTGGAGGAGTTTTAGCGGGAGTACTCAATGAGCAGTTCTTC.

The V gene is TRBV7-3, the J gene TRBJ2-1; 7 bases line up with TRBD2. After removal of 2 bases from V and 3 bases from J, the junction contained 4 bases not matched to a gene. The V gene's germline CDR1 is SGHTA and CDR2 FQGTGA. The CDR3 loop spans 15 amino acids. CDR3 DNA sequence: TGTGCCAGCAGCTTAGGCGGGAGTCTCTACAATGAGCAGTTCTTC. It yields the protein CASSLGGSLYNEQFF.

A note on this clonotype: This may be a read error: a much more frequent sequence differs by one nucleotide. The J gene is TRBJ1-1, the V gene TRBV5-1; no clear D. The CDR3 extends over 13 amino acids. CDR1 is SGHRS, CDR2 YFSETQ, per germline. This chain's CDR3 is CAGSFSDGTEAFF. The CDR3 DNA follows: TGCGCCGGCAGCTTCTCCGATGGCACTGAAGCTTTCTTT.

In this sample, this clonotype turned up many times. This chain joins TRBV13 and TRBJ2-7; 8 bases line up with TRBD1. Looked up from germline, CDR1 is PRHDT and CDR2 is FYEKMQ (reference sequence). The CDR3 totals 15 residues. V dropped 3 bases and J dropped 9; count of bases not matched to a gene: 13. The CDR3: CASSFDRGNYDRQYF. CDR3 coding DNA: TGTGCCAGCAGCTTTGACAGGGGTAACTACGATAGGCAGTACTTC.

The CDR3 DNA reads as TGTGCCAGCAGCCGGGGACAGGGAAACACCGGGGAGCTGTTTTTT. Translated: CASSRGQGNTGELFF. The chain has TRBV4-2 and TRBJ2-2; TRBD1 aligns across 9 bases. Germline CDR1 and CDR2: LGHNA and YNFKEQ. The ends lost 4 bases at V and 2 bases at J; junction bases unmatched: 2. The CDR3 is 15 amino acids.

The chain carries TRBV4-1 and TRBJ2-7, with D hard to call. This CDR3 spans 12 amino acids. The V end lost 3 bases, the J end lost 6 bases, and 9 bases lay between the germline ends. Germline V gene sequence: CDR1 MGHRA, CDR2 YSYEKL. The CDR3 here is CASSHRWGEQYF. The CDR3 nucleotides read TGCGCCAGCAGCCACCGGTGGGGCGAGCAGTACTTC.

This chain connects TRBV27 to TRBJ2-2, with a tentative D call TRBD1 (6 bases). Germline CDR1 reads MNHEY; CDR2 reads SMNVEV (reference sequence). This CDR3 contains 15 residues. V was trimmed by 5 bases and J by 6 bases, leaving 16 bases between them. The CDR3 reads CASSGDRRMSGELFF. The CDR3 bases are TGTGCCAGCAGTGGCGACAGGAGGATGTCCGGGGAGCTGTTTTTT.

This clonotype was found a few times. The rearrangement links TRBV11-2 to TRBJ2-6; possibly TRBD1 for D (6 bases). This CDR3 is 16 amino acids long. The V gene lost 5 bases and the J gene lost 0 bases, with 11 bases spanning the gap. Germline lookup yields CDR1 SGHAT and CDR2 FQNNGV. The CDR3 sequence: CASSQGWRSGANVLTF. Written as DNA, the CDR3 is TGTGCCAGCAGCCAGGGGTGGCGCTCTGGGGCCAACGTCCTGACTTTC.

The rearrangement links TRBV19 to TRBJ1-6, with D possibly TRBD1 on 5 matching bases. V was clipped by 8 bases and J by 0 bases, with 17 bases between them. The length of the CDR3 is 17 residues. CDR1 and CDR2 from the germline V gene are LNHDA and SQIVND (reference sequence). The CDR3 sequence: CASRNLDGGSYNSPLHF. The CDR3 DNA follows: TGTGCCAGTCGCAACCTAGACGGGGGCTCCTATAATTCACCCCTCCACTTT. The complete variable domain, with remaining parts taken from reference TRBV19 and TRBJ1-6, reads DGGITQSPKYLFRKEGQNVTLSCEQNLNHDAMYWYRQDPGQGLRLIYYSQIVNDFQKGDIAEGYSVSREKKESFPLTVTSAQKNPTAFYLCASRNLDGGSYNSPLHFGNGTRLTVT.

This clonotype was detected only a few times. J is TRBJ1-6 and V is TRBV3-1; the D gene is possibly TRBD1 (6 bases). Per germline, CDR1 LGHDT and CDR2 YNNKEL (reference sequence). The CDR3 contains 16 residues. The ends were cut back, 2 bases at V and 12 bases at J, with 20 bases in the middle. The CDR3 sequence: CASSQLGQGRRRPLHF. As DNA, the CDR3 is TGTGCCAGCAGCCAACTGGGGCAGGGGAGGAGAAGACCCCTCCACTTT.

This clonotype was recorded a few times. V usage is TRBV28 and J usage is TRBJ1-5, with D uncertain. V lost 5 bases to trimming and J lost 4 bases, with 12 bases between them. This CDR3 is built from 14 residues. From germline, CDR1 is MDHEN and CDR2 SYDVKM. The chain's CDR3 is CASSGRGSNQPQHF. The CDR3 bases are TGTGCCAGCAGTGGCCGGGGTTCGAATCAGCCCCAGCATTTT. Drawing the rest from reference TRBV28 and TRBJ1-5, the complete variable domain is DVKVTQSSRYLVKRTGEKVFLECVQDMDHENMFWYRQDPGLGLRLIYFSYDVKMKEKGDIPEGYSVSREKKERFSLILESASTNQTSMYLCASSGRGSNQPQHFGDGTRLSIL.